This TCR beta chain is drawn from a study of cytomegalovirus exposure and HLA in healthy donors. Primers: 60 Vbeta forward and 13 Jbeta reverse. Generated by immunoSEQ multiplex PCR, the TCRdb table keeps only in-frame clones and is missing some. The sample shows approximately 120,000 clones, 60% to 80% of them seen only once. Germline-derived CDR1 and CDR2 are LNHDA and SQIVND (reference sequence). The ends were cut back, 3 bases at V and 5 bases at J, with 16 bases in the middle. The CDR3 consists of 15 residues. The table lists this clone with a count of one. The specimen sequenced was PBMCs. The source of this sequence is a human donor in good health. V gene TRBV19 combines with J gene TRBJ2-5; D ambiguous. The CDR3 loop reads CASSIGQAMDETQYF. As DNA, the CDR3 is TGTGCCAGTAGTATCGGCCAGGCGATGGATGAGACCCAGTACTTC.